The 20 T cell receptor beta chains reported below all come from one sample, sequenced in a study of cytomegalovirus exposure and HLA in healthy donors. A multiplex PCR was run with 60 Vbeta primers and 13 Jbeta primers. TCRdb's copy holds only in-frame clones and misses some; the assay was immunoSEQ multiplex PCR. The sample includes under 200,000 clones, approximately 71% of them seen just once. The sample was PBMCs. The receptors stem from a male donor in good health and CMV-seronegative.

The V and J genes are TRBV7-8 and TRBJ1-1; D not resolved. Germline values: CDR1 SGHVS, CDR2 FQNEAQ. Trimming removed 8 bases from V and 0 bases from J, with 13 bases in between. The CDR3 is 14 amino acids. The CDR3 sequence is CASCPSGLNTEAFF. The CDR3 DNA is TGTGCCAGCTGCCCCTCGGGGTTGAACACTGAAGCTTTCTTT.

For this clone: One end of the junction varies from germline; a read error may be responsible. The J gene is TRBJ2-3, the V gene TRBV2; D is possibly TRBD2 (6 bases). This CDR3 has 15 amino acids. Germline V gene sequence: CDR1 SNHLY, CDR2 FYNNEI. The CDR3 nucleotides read TGTGCCAGCAGTGACAGGACTATAAGCACAGATACGCGGTATTTT. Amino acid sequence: CASSDRTISTDTRYF. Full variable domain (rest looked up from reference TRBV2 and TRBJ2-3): EPEVTQTPSHQVTQMGQEVILRCVPISNHLYFYWYRQILGQKVEFLVSFYNNEISEKSEIFDDQFSVERPDGSNFTLKIRSTKLEDSAMYFCASSDRTISTDTRYFGPGTRLTVL.

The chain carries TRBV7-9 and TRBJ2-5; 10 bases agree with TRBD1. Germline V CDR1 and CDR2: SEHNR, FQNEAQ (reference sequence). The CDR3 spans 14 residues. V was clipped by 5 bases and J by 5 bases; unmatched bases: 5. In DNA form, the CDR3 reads TGTGCCAGCAGCCCCGACAGGGGGCGCGAGACCCAGTACTTC. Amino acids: CASSPDRGRETQYF.

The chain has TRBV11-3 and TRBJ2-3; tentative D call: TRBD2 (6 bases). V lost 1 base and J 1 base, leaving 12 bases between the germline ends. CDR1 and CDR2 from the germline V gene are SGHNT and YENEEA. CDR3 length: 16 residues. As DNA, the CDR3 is TGTGCCAGCAGCTTAGGGGGCGGGAAAGGCACAGATACGCAGTATTTT. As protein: CASSLGGGKGTDTQYF.

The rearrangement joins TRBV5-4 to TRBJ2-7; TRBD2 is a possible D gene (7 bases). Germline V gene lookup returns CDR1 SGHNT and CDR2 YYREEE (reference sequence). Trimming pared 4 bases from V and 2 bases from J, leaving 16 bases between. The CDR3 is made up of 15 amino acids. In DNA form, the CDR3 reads TGTGCCAGCAGCGCTTGGACTAGGGGGACCTACGAGCAGTACTTC. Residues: CASSAWTRGTYEQYF.

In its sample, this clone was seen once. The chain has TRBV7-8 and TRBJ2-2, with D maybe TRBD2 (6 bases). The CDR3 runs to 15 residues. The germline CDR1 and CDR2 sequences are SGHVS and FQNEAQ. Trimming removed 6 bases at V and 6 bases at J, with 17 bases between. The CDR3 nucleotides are TGTGCCAGCAGTCGCGGGACTGAAGGTCCCGGGGAGCTGTTTTTT. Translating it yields CASSRGTEGPGELFF.

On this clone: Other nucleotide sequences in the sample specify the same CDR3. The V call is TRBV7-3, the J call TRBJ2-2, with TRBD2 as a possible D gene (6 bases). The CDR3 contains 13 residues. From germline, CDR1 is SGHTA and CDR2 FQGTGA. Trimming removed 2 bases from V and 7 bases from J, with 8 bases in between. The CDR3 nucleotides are TGTGCCAGCAGCTTAGGGGGGAGCGGGGAGCTGTTTTTT. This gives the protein CASSLGGSGELFF.

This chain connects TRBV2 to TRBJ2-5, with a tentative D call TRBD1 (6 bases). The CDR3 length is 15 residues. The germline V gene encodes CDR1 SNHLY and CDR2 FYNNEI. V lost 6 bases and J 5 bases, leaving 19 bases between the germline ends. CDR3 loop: CASSPIGGRGETQYF. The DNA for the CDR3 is TGTGCCAGCAGCCCCATAGGGGGTCGGGGCGAGACCCAGTACTTC.

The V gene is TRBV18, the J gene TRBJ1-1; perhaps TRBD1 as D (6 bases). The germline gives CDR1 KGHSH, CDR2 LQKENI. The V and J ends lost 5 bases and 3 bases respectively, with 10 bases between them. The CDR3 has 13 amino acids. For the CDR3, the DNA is TGTGCCAGCTCAGGGACAATATACACTGAAGCTTTCTTT. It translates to CASSGTIYTEAFF. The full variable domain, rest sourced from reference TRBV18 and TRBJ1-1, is NAGVMQNPRHLVRRRGQEARLRCSPMKGHSHVYWYRQLPEEGLKFMVYLQKENIIDESGMPKERFSAEFPKEGPSILRIQQVVRGDSAAYFCASSGTIYTEAFFGQGTRLTVV.

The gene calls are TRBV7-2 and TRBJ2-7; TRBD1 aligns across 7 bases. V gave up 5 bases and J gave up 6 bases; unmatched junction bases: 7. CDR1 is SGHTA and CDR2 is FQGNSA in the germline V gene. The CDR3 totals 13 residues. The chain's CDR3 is CASSAYNRGEQYF. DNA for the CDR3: TGTGCCAGCAGCGCTTATAACAGGGGCGAGCAGTACTTC.

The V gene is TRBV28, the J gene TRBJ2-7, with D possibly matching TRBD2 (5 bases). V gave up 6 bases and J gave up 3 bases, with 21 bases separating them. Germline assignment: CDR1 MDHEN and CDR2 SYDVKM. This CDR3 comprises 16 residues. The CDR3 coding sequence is TGTGCCAGCAGGGCCTACCCTTCGGGGAAGGGCTACGAGCAGTACTTC. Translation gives CASRAYPSGKGYEQYF. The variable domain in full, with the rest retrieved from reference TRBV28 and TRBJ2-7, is DVKVTQSSRYLVKRTGEKVFLECVQDMDHENMFWYRQDPGLGLRLIYFSYDVKMKEKGDIPEGYSVSREKKERFSLILESASTNQTSMYLCASRAYPSGKGYEQYFGPGTRLTVT.

The CDR3 bases are TGTGCCAGCAGCCTTGGGACAGCCCAGCGATTGCCCCAGCATTTT. Its protein is CASSLGTAQRLPQHF. The chain has TRBV5-6 and TRBJ1-5; 7 nucleotides agree with TRBD1. This CDR3 comprises 15 residues. Unmatched junction bases numbered 13, after V lost 4 bases and J lost 9 bases. Germline V gene lookup returns CDR1 SGHDT and CDR2 YYEEEE. Combining the CDR3 with reference TRBV5-6 and TRBJ1-5 gives the whole variable domain DAGVTQSPTHLIKTRGQQVTLRCSPKSGHDTVSWYQQALGQGPQFIFQYYEEEERQRGNFPDRFSGHQFPNYSSELNVNALLLGDSALYLCASSLGTAQRLPQHFGDGTRLSIL.

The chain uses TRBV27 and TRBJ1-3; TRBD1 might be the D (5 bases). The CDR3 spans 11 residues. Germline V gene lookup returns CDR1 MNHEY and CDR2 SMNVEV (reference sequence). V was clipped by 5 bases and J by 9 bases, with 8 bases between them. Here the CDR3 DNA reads TGTGCCAGCAGTAAGGACACCACCATATATTTT. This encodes CASSKDTTIYF.

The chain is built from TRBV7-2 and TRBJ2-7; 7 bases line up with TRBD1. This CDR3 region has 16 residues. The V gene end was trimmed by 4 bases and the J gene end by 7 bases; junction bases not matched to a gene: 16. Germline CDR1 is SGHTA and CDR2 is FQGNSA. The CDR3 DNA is TGTGCCAGCAGCTACTACTTAACTGGGACAGATACTGAGCAGTACTTC. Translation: CASSYYLTGTDTEQYF.

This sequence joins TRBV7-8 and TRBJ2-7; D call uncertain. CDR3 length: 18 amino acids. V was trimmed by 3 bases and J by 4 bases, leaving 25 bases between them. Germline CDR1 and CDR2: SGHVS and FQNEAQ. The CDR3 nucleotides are TGTGCCAGCAGCTTGACTCCCCCAATGGAGAGGTTAAAATACGAGCAGTACTTC. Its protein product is CASSLTPPMERLKYEQYF.

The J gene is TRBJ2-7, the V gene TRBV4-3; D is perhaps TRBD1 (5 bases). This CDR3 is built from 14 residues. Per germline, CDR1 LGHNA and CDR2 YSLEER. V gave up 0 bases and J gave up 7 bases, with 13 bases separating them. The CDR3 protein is CASSQDITGREQYF. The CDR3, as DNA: TGCGCCAGCAGCCAAGATATTACAGGCCGAGAGCAGTACTTC.

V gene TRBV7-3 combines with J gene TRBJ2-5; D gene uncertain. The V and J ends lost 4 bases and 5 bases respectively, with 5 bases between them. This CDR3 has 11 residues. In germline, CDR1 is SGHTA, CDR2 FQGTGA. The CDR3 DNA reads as TGTGCCAGCAGCTCCGGGGAGACCCAGTACTTC. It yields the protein CASSSGETQYF.

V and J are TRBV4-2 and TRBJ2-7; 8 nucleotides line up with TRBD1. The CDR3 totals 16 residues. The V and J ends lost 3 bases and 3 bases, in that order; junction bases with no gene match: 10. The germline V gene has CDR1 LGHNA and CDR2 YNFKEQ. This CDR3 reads CASSHDAPGGGYEQYF. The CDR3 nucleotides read TGTGCCAGCAGCCATGATGCACCAGGGGGCGGCTACGAGCAGTACTTC.

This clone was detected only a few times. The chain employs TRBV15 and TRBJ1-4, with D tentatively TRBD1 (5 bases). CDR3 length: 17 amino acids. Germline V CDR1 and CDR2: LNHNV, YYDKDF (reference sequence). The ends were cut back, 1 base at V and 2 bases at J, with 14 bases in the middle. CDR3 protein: CATSRVAGYLTNEKLFF. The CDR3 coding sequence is TGTGCCACCAGCAGAGTTGCAGGGTATTTGACTAATGAAAAACTGTTTTTT.

CDR3 sequence: CASSSIADTEAFF. Here the CDR3 DNA reads TGTGCCAGCAGCTCGATAGCGGACACTGAAGCTTTCTTT. The gene calls are TRBV7-9 and TRBJ1-1; no clear D gene. Germline V gives CDR1 SEHNR, CDR2 FQNEAQ (reference sequence). Trimming removed 4 bases at V and 3 bases at J, with 9 bases between. This CDR3 comprises 13 residues. Combining the CDR3 with reference TRBV7-9 and TRBJ1-1 gives the whole variable domain DTGVSQNPRHKITKRGQNVTFRCDPISEHNRLYWYRQTLGQGPEFLTYFQNEAQLEKSRLLSDRFSAERPKGSFSTLEIQRTEQGDSAMYLCASSSIADTEAFFGQGTRLTVV.